This TCR beta chain derives from a study of early T cells in non-severe SARS-CoV-2 infection. Each single cDNA molecule received a unique molecular identifier. Via MiXCR, TCRdb re-called the 5' RACE reads, giving one row per CDR3 protein. The table lists approximately 60,000 distinct CDR3 sequences, 12% of them singletons, with about 1.4% in the top ten. General study points: Anti-spike CD8 specificities were favored by VDJdb matching, whose results missed private and CD4 specificities.

This CDR3 contains 14 residues. V lost 5 bases to trimming and J lost 5 bases, with 15 bases between them. Of note for this clonotype: Its antigen remains unidentified.

The receptor was isolated from an adult who was a healthcare worker with PCR-confirmed SARS-CoV-2 infection or an uninfected control (not recorded which). V gene TRBV12-3 or TRBV12-4 combines with J gene TRBJ1-2; D unresolved. Sequencing was performed on whole blood. The CDR3 region is CASSPQGPIYGYTF. CDR3 in DNA: TGTGCCAGCAGTCCCCAAGGTCCGATTTATGGCTACACCTTC.